These 20 T cell receptor beta chains were sequenced from one sample in a study of CD8+ T cells in alopecia areata. Investigators isolated RNA and reverse transcribed it into cDNA to act as the sequencing template. Sequenced by immunoSEQ multiplex PCR; TCRdb stores in-frame clones only, minus some. The sample consists of some 120,000 clones, 61% of them appearing once. Treatment of the sample: oral pan-JAK inhibitor, 5-10 mg twice daily. The sample here was CD4+ T cells sorted from blood, taken at week 4, from a patient treated with tofacitinib. The receptors stem from a human donor with alopecia areata.

This clone came up a few times. A much larger clone lies a single base off, so this may be a read error. This chain connects TRBV6-6 to TRBJ2-7, with D perhaps matching TRBD1 (7 bases). The V gene lost 6 bases and the J gene lost 2 bases, with 11 bases spanning the gap. Per the germline V gene, CDR1 is MNHNY and CDR2 is SVGAGI (reference sequence). This CDR3 comprises 13 residues. The CDR3 protein is CASSRGTAYEQYF. The CDR3 DNA sequence: TGTGCCAGCAGCCGCGGGACAGCCTACGAGCAGTACTTC.

V is TRBV6-6 and J is TRBJ2-7; TRBD1 matches at 8 bases. Germline CDR1 MNHNY, CDR2 SVGAGI (reference sequence). The CDR3 runs to 15 residues. Trimming removed 7 bases from V and 4 bases from J; junction bases left unmatched: 12. CDR3 sequence reads: CASNSRQGTGYEQYF. The CDR3 nucleotides read TGTGCCAGCAACTCCCGACAGGGGACAGGATACGAGCAGTACTTC.

The chain employs TRBV11-1 and TRBJ2-7, with D possibly matching TRBD1 (6 bases). The CDR3 has 16 amino acids. V gave up 5 bases and J gave up 1 base, with 18 bases separating them. Germline CDR1 and CDR2: SGHAT and FQDESV (reference sequence). CDR3 in amino acids: CASSDPPDRASYEQYF. The DNA of the CDR3 is TGTGCCAGCAGCGACCCCCCGGACAGAGCATCCTACGAGCAGTACTTC. The whole variable domain, remainder taken from reference TRBV11-1 and TRBJ2-7, is EAEVAQSPRYKITEKSQAVAFWCDPISGHATLYWYRQILGQGPELLVQFQDESVVDDSQLPKDRFSAERLKGVDSTLKIQPAELGDSAMYLCASSDPPDRASYEQYFGPGTRLTVT.

This clone was seen more than once but under ten times. This sequence joins TRBV20-1 and TRBJ1-1; D unclear. Germline CDR1 DFQATT, CDR2 SNEGSKA (reference sequence). This CDR3 has 11 amino acids. With 0 bases removed from V and 8 bases from J, the gap between germline ends came to 7 bases. The chain's CDR3 is CSARDLEEAFF. CDR3 coding DNA: TGCAGTGCTAGAGATTTGGAGGAAGCTTTCTTT.

V is TRBV7-9 and J is TRBJ2-1; D is uncertain. Germline CDR1 reads SEHNR; CDR2 reads FQNEAQ (reference sequence). The CDR3 runs to 14 residues. V was cut by 2 bases and J by 9 bases, with 14 bases left in between. The CDR3 region has the DNA TGTGCCAGCAGCTTAAGTCGGGTTACCGGTGAGCAGTTCTTC. Protein product: CASSLSRVTGEQFF.

This sequence joins TRBV5-1 and TRBJ2-5; perhaps TRBD1 as D (6 bases). The CDR3 runs 13 residues. Looked up from germline, CDR1 is SGHRS and CDR2 is YFSETQ. Trimming removed 4 bases at V and 3 bases at J, with 10 bases between. CDR3 sequence reads: CASSVAGEETQYF. The CDR3 coding sequence is TGCGCCAGCAGCGTGGCAGGGGAAGAGACCCAGTACTTC.

V gene TRBV4-1 combines with J gene TRBJ2-3, with TRBD1 as a possible D gene (7 bases). This CDR3 comprises 18 residues. The V gene's germline CDR1 is MGHRA and CDR2 YSYEKL. V was shortened by 1 base and J by 4 bases, with 21 bases between the two germline ends. In DNA form, the CDR3 reads TGCGCCAGCAGCCAAGCCAGGGGGATTGACCCGGGGGCAGATACGCAGTATTTT. Translating it yields CASSQARGIDPGADTQYF.

In its sample, this clone was seen a few times. This sequence joins TRBV5-1 and TRBJ2-5, with D possibly being TRBD1 (5 bases). Trimming took off 0 bases at V and 5 bases at J, with 8 bases between the two ends. The CDR3 has 13 residues. CDR1 is SGHRS and CDR2 is YFSETQ in the germline V gene. DNA of the CDR3: TGCGCCAGCAGCTTGGAACAGGCGGAGACCCAGTACTTC. It yields the protein CASSLEQAETQYF.

The chain is built from TRBV23-1 and TRBJ1-5; maybe TRBD1 (5 bases). TRBV23-1 counts as an open reading frame of uncertain function. Trimming cost V 1 base and J 0 bases, with 16 bases left between them. The CDR3 has 18 amino acids. The CDR3 bases are TGCGCCAGCAGTCAATGTATGCATCGGACAAATAGCAATCAGCCCCAGCATTTT. It encodes CASSQCMHRTNSNQPQHF.

This chain connects TRBV5-4 to TRBJ2-5; no reliable D call. This CDR3 is 15 amino acids long. From germline, CDR1 is SGHNT and CDR2 YYREEE (reference sequence). Trimming took 0 bases from V and 2 from J, leaving 11 bases between them. The CDR3 bases are TGTGCCAGCAGCTTGGATAGTCTGGGACAAGAGACCCAGTACTTC. Protein sequence: CASSLDSLGQETQYF.

V is TRBV9 and J is TRBJ2-1, with 7 positions matching TRBD1. The CDR3 extends over 17 amino acids. Germline V CDR1 and CDR2: SGDLS, YYNGEE. V lost 4 bases to trimming and J lost 6 bases; unmatched junction nucleotides: 16. The CDR3 here is CASSSNLFDRAGNEQFF. For the CDR3, the DNA is TGTGCCAGCAGCTCCAACCTCTTCGACAGGGCCGGCAATGAGCAGTTCTTC.

This chain connects TRBV25-1 to TRBJ2-7; 7 bases are a match to TRBD2. CDR1 is MGHDK, CDR2 SYGVNS, per germline. V shed 2 bases and J 6 bases; nucleotides not matched to a gene: 4. CDR3 length: 13 residues. For the CDR3, the DNA is TGTGCCAGCAGTGAAGGGGGGGTTCGCGAGCAGTACTTC. This gives the protein CASSEGGVREQYF.

This chain links TRBV7-9 with TRBJ1-1, with a tentative D call TRBD1 (6 bases). The CDR3 consists of 15 residues. V was cut by 3 bases and J by 3 bases, with 14 bases left in between. Germline loops: CDR1 SEHNR, CDR2 FQNEAQ (reference sequence). In DNA form, the CDR3 reads TGTGCCAGCAGCTTCGGGGGCACGTGGGACACTGAAGCTTTCTTT. It is translated as CASSFGGTWDTEAFF.

The rearrangement links TRBV18 to TRBJ2-4; 7 bases align to TRBD1. Germline loops: CDR1 KGHSH, CDR2 LQKENI. Unmatched junction bases numbered 3, after V lost 0 bases and J lost 4 bases. The CDR3 is 15 residues long. Here the CDR3 DNA reads TGTGCCAGCTCACCACCGGGACAGACAAAAAACATTCAGTACTTC. The encoded protein is CASSPPGQTKNIQYF.

In its sample, this clone was seen a few times. The V call is TRBV5-4, the J call TRBJ2-5; TRBD1 matches 7 bases. CDR3 size: 16 residues. CDR1 and CDR2 (germline): SGHNT, YYREEE (reference sequence). V lost 7 bases and J lost 2; bases outside the gene matches: 14. For the CDR3, the DNA is TGTGCCAGCGCCTCAGGATGGGACAGAGAACAAGAGACCCAGTACTTC. This gives the protein CASASGWDREQETQYF.

This clone was recorded a few times. The chain is built from TRBV5-1 and TRBJ2-7, with D maybe TRBD2 (6 bases). Germline CDR1 and CDR2: SGHRS and YFSETQ. V lost 3 bases and J lost 0, with 10 bases in between. This CDR3 has 14 residues. The CDR3 nucleotides read TGCGCCAGCAGCTCACAGGACTACTCCTACGAGCAGTACTTC. This gives the protein CASSSQDYSYEQYF.

The rearrangement links TRBV6-1 to TRBJ2-4, with a tentative D call TRBD2 (6 bases). Trimming stripped 2 bases from V and 7 bases from J, with 12 bases between. From germline, CDR1 is MNHNS and CDR2 SASEGT. CDR3 length equals 14 residues. This CDR3 reads CASSEPAGRNIQYF. DNA of the CDR3: TGTGCCAGCAGTGAACCTGCGGGGAGGAACATTCAGTACTTC.

V usage is TRBV4-2 and J usage is TRBJ2-7; the match to TRBD2 covers 9 bases. The CDR3 is made up of 17 amino acids. Germline-derived CDR1 and CDR2 are LGHNA and YNFKEQ. J was trimmed by 2 bases and V by 4 bases; bases with no gene match: 12. The DNA of the CDR3 is TGTGCCAGCAGCCCGGAGCTTAGCGGGGGACTCCCCTACGAGCAGTACTTC. Its translation is CASSPELSGGLPYEQYF.

This sequence joins TRBV4-1 and TRBJ2-3; D might be TRBD2 (7 bases). CDR3 length: 17 residues. Trimming pared 0 bases from V and 0 bases from J, leaving 13 bases between. The germline gives CDR1 MGHRA, CDR2 YSYEKL. CDR3 nucleotide sequence: TGCGCCAGCAGCCAAGATGGGGCGGGGGCTAGCACAGATACGCAGTATTTT. Its protein product is CASSQDGAGASTDTQYF.

J is TRBJ2-5 and V is TRBV29-1; the match to TRBD1 covers 8 bases. The CDR3 totals 15 residues. Looked up from germline, CDR1 is SQVTM and CDR2 is ANQGSEA. Trimming at V came to 4 bases and at J to 6 bases, leaving 13 bases not matched to a gene. DNA of the CDR3: TGCAGCGTTGGGTCGACAGGGGCCGTTAAACAGACCCAGTACTTC. Protein product: CSVGSTGAVKQTQYF.